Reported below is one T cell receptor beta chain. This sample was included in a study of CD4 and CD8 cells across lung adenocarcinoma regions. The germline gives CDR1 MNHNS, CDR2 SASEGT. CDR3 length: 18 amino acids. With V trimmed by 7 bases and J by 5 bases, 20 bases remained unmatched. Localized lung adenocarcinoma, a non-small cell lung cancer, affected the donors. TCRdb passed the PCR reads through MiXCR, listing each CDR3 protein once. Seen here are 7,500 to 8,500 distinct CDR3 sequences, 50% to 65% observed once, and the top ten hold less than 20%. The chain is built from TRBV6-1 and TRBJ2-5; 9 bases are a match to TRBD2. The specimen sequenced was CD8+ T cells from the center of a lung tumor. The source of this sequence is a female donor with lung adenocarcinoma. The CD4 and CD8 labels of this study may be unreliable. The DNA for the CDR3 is TGTGCCAGCATGTCGGGGGAAGAGAGCGGGAGGCCATGGGAGACCCAGTACTTC. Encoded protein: CASMSGEESGRPWETQYF.